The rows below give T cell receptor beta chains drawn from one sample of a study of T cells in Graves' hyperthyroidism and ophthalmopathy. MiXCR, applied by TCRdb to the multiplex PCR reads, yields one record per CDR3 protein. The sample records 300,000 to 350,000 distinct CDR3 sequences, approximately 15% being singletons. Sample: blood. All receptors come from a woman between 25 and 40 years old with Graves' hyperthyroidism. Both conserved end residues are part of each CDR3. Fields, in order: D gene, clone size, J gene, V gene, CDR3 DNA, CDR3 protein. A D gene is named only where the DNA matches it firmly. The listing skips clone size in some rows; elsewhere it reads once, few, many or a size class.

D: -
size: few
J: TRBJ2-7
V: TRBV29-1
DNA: TGCAGCGCCCTAGGGGGGCGGCGCGAGCAGTACTTC
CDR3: CSALGGRREQYF

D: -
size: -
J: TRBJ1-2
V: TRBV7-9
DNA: TGTGCCACCCCATGGGACCTCTCGCAGGGCTATGGCTACACCTTC
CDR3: CATPWDLSQGYGYTF

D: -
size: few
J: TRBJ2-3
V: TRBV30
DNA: TGTGCCTGGAGTGTAATCCCAGGGTCAGGAACAGATACGCAGTATTTT
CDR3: CAWSVIPGSGTDTQYF

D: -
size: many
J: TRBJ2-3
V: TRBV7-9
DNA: TGTGCCACCGACGGCTGGGGATTAGGGACAGATACGCAGTATTTT
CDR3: CATDGWGLGTDTQYF

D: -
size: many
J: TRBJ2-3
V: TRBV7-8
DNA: TGTGCCAGCACCGCGACCGGACCAATCCTTCTGGGCACAGATACGCAGTATTTT
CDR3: CASTATGPILLGTDTQYF

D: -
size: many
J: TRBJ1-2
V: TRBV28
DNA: TGTGCCAGCAGTCCACGGTATCGAGGCTACACCTTC
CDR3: CASSPRYRGYTF

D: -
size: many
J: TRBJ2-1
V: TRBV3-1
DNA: TGTGCCAGCAGCCTCCGAGGGGCGGGCCTTAAAGGGTACAATGAGCAGTTCTTC
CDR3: CASSLRGAGLKGYNEQFF

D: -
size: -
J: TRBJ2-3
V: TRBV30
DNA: TGTGCCTGGAGTGTAGGGCAGGGATTCACAGATACGCAGTATTTT
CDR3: CAWSVGQGFTDTQYF

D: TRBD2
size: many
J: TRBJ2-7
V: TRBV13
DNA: TGTGCCAGCAGCCCTTTGGGAGGGCCGATTAACGAGCAGTACTTC
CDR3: CASSPLGGPINEQYF

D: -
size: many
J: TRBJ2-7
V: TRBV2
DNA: TGTGCCAGCAGGAGGACGCGAACCTACGAGCAGTACTTC
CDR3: CASRRTRTYEQYF

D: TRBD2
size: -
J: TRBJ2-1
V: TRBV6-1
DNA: TGTGCCAGCAGTGAAGCCCGCACTTTTTTAAGCGGGAGAGGATCTGAGCAGTTCTTC
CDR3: CASSEARTFLSGRGSEQFF

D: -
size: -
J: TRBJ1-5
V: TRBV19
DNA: TGTGCCAGTAGTCCCTCACCTAGGCGCAATCAGCCCCAGCATTTT
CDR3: CASSPSPRRNQPQHF

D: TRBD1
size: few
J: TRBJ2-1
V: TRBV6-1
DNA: TGTGCCAGCAGTTTTGGACAGGGAAAGTTCTTC
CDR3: CASSFGQGKFF

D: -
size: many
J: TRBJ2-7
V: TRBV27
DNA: TGTGCCAGCAGTTTATCTAGGACTTACGAGCAGTACTTC
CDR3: CASSLSRTYEQYF

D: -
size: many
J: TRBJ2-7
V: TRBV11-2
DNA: TGTGCCAGCAGCTTTGCGGCACAAACCTACGAGCAGTACTTC
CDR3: CASSFAAQTYEQYF

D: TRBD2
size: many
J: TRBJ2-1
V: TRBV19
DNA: TGTGCCAGTAGTATTACAGGCGGGAGCACTAACAATGAGCAGTTCTTC
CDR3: CASSITGGSTNNEQFF

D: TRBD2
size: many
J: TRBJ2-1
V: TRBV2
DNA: TGTGCCAGCAGTGAAGTCACTAGCGCGGGTGAGCAGTTCTTC
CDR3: CASSEVTSAGEQFF

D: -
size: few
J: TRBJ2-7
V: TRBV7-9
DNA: TGTGCCAGCAGCCCCATCTACGAGCAGTACTTC
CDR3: CASSPIYEQYF

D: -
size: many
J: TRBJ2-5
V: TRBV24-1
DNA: TGTGCCACCAGTGATTCACAGGGCTCGGGAGAGACCCAGTACTTC
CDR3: CATSDSQGSGETQYF

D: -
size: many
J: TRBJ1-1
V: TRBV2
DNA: TGTGCCAGCAGTCATAACGACAGGTGGGGGAACACTGAAGCTTTCTTT
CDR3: CASSHNDRWGNTEAFF

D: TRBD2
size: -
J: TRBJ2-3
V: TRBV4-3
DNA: TGCGCCAGCAGCCAAGTGGGAGGGGTTAGCACAGATACGCAGTATTTT
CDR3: CASSQVGGVSTDTQYF

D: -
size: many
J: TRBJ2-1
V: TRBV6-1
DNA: TGTGCCAGCAGCGGGGGATACAATGAGCAGTTCTTC
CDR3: CASSGGYNEQFF

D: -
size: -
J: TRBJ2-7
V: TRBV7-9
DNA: TGTGCCAGCAGCTTAGACGGGGCTACCTACGAGCAGTACTTC
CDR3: CASSLDGATYEQYF

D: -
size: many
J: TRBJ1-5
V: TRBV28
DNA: TGTGCCAGCAGTCACACGGCGACGGATAGCAATCAGCCCCAGCATTTT
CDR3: CASSHTATDSNQPQHF

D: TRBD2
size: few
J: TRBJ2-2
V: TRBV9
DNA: TGTGCCAGCAGCGCGGGGGGGAGGGGCGCGAACACCGGGGAGCTGTTTTTT
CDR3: CASSAGGRGANTGELFF

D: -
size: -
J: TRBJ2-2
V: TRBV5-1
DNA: TGCGCCAGCAGCGGGGGGACCGCGGGCTTCACCGGGGAGCTGTTTTTT
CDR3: CASSGGTAGFTGELFF

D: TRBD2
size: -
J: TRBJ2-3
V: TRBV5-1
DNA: TGCGCCAGCAGCTTCACGGGAGGGAGCACAGATACGCAGTATTTT
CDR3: CASSFTGGSTDTQYF

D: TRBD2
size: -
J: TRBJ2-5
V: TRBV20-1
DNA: TGCAGTGCTAGGAGGGAACTAGCGGACCAAGAGACCCAGTACTTC
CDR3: CSARRELADQETQYF

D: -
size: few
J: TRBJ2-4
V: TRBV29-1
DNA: TGCAGCGTTGAACTGGGTAGGGGAAACATTCAGTACTTC
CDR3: CSVELGRGNIQYF

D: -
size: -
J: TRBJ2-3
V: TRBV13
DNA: TGTGCCAGCAGCGCCACCGGGACTGCAGATACGCAGTATTTT
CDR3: CASSATGTADTQYF

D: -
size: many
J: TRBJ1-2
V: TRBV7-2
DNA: TGTGCCAGCAGCTTGACAGGTGGCTACACCTTC
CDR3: CASSLTGGYTF

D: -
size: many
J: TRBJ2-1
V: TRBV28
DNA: TGTGCCAGCAGTTTACTGGTAGAGCAGTTCTTC
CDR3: CASSLLVEQFF

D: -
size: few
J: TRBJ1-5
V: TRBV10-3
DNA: TGTGCCATCAGTGAGTCGGGCGGAGTAAATCAGCCCCAGCATTTT
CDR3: CAISESGGVNQPQHF

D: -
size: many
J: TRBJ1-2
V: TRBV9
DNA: TGTGCCAGCAGCGTAGGAAGTCAGACCCTCGATGGCTACACCTTC
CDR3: CASSVGSQTLDGYTF

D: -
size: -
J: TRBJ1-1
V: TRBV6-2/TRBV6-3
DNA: TGTGCCAGCAGACCATCCCCCGGGGGGGGCGACACTGAAGCTTTCTTT
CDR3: CASRPSPGGGDTEAFF

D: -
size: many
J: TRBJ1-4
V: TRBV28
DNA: TGTGCCAGCAGTCTGGATCGCAGGGCAACTAATGAAAAACTGTTTTTT
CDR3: CASSLDRRATNEKLFF

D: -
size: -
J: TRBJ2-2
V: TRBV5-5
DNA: TGTGCCAGCAGCGGGGTACAGGCGTCCGGGGAGCTGTTTTTT
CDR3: CASSGVQASGELFF

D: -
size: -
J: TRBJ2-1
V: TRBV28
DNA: TGTGCCAGCAGTTTAGGTCTTCTGGAGCAGTTCTTC
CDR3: CASSLGLLEQFF

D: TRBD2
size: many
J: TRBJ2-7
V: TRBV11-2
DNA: TGTGCCAGCAGCCCCATTAGGTGGACTAGCGGGAGACATGGGGAGCAGTACTTC
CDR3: CASSPIRWTSGRHGEQYF

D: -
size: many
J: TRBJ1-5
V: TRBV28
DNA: TGTGCCAGCAGTTTATCGTTTTTGAGTCTTGGCCAGCCCCAGCATTTT
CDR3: CASSLSFLSLGQPQHF

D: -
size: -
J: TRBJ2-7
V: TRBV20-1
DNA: TGCAGTGCCAGAAGCCACCAGGGTGGGAGCTCCTACGAGCAGTACTTC
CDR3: CSARSHQGGSSYEQYF

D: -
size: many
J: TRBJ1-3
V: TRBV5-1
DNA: TGCGCCAGCAGCCTATCCGTCGGAGCCGGAAACACCATATATTTT
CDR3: CASSLSVGAGNTIYF

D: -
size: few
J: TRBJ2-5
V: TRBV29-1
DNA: TGCAGCGCGGGGCTTGGAGGGATGGAGACCCAGTACTTC
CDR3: CSAGLGGMETQYF

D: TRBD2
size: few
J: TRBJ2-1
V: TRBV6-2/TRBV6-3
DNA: TGTGCCACCGGGTGGACTAGCGCCTACAATGAGCAGTTCTTC
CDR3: CATGWTSAYNEQFF

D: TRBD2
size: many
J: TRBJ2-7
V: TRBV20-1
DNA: TGCAGTGCTAGCCCCGGGACTAGAATCTCCTACGAGCAGTACTTC
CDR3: CSASPGTRISYEQYF

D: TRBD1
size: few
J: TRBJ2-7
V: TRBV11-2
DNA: TGTGCCAGCAGCCTCCTACAGGGGATTGCCTACGAGCAGTACTTC
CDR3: CASSLLQGIAYEQYF

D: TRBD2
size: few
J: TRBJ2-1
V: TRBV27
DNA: TGTGCCAGCAGCGTCGGGACTATTGATGAGCAGTTCTTC
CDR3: CASSVGTIDEQFF

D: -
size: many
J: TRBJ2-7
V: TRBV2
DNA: TGTGCCAGCAGTGCGGCGGAGCAACTGGTATACGAGCAGTACTTC
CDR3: CASSAAEQLVYEQYF

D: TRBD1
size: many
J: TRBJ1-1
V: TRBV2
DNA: TGTGCCAGCAGTAGGACAGGTTCTTCCACTGAAGCTTTCTTT
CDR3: CASSRTGSSTEAFF

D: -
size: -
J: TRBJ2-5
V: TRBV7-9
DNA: TGTGCCAGCAGGCCTGCCGGGGACCCAGAGACCCAGTACTTC
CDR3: CASRPAGDPETQYF

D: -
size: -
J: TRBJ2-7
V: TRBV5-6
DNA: TGTGCCAGCACCCCAATGGGGGAGGACGGGCAGTACTTC
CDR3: CASTPMGEDGQYF

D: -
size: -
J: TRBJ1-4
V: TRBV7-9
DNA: TGTGCCAGCAGCTTAAAGGCAACTAATGAAAAACTGTTTTTT
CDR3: CASSLKATNEKLFF

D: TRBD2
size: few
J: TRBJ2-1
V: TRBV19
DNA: TGTGCCAGTAGTCCATCTAGCGGGAGTGATTCCTACAATGAGCAGTTCTTC
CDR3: CASSPSSGSDSYNEQFF

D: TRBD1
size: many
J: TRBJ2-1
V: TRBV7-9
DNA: TGTGCCAGCAGCGTACATTGGGACAGATACAATGAGCAGTTCTTC
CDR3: CASSVHWDRYNEQFF